Following are 22 T cell receptor beta chains from one sample sequenced in a study of cytomegalovirus exposure and HLA in healthy donors. Vbeta (60) and Jbeta (13) primers were used in the PCR. Sequenced by immunoSEQ multiplex PCR; TCRdb stores in-frame clones only, minus some. There are around 170,000 clones in the sample; around three quarters occur only once, and 5% to 7% lies in the top ten. What was sequenced was PBMCs. The receptors here all came from a man aged 40-49 years in good health and CMV-seronegative.

The rearrangement uses TRBV7-2 and TRBJ1-2, with D perhaps TRBD1 (6 bases). Deletions cut 2 bases from V and 4 bases from J, with 14 bases between. Germline-derived CDR1 and CDR2 are SGHTA and FQGNSA. The CDR3 is 15 residues long. The CDR3 DNA is TGTGCCAGCAGCTTATTACAGGGTGGGGGCTATGGCTACACCTTC. Amino acids: CASSLLQGGGYGYTF.

The V gene is TRBV5-4, the J gene TRBJ2-1; 15 bases agree with TRBD2. The CDR3 runs 16 residues. Per the germline V gene, CDR1 is SGHNT and CDR2 is YYREEE (reference sequence). V lost 3 bases, J lost 9 bases, and 7 bases stayed unmatched. CDR3 region: CASSSGTSGGSSEQFF. The CDR3 DNA reads TGTGCCAGCAGCTCGGGGACTAGCGGGGGGAGCAGTGAGCAGTTCTTC.

The chain carries TRBV7-9 and TRBJ2-1, with 7 bases identical to TRBD2. Trimming removed 5 bases from V and 10 bases from J; junction bases left unmatched: 8. Germline-derived CDR1 and CDR2 are SEHNR and FQNEAQ (reference sequence). The CDR3 totals 13 residues. CDR3 bases: TGTGCCAGCAGCCCGGGAGGCTCGGGAGAGCAGTTCTTC. This gives the protein CASSPGGSGEQFF.

This clone has just a few counts. The rearrangement joins TRBV18 to TRBJ1-2; 7 bases fit TRBD1. V shed 3 bases, J shed 4 bases, and the junction held 5 bases outside the gene matches. Germline-derived CDR1 and CDR2 are KGHSH and LQKENI. This CDR3 has 14 amino acids. CDR3 sequence reads: CASSPRDSPYGYTF. The CDR3 DNA sequence: TGTGCCAGCTCACCTCGGGACAGTCCCTATGGCTACACCTTC.

This chain links TRBV6-5 with TRBJ2-3; 8 nucleotides line up with TRBD1. Germline trimming cut 10 bases from V and 2 bases from J; bases unmatched to any gene: 11. Germline CDR1 reads MNHEY; CDR2 reads SVGAGI. The CDR3 runs 15 residues. The CDR3 nucleotides are TGTGCCACTAGAGCGGCAGGGGGCCTCACAGATACGCAGTATTTT. It specifies CATRAAGGLTDTQYF.

The J gene is TRBJ2-3, the V gene TRBV9; the match to TRBD2 covers 12 bases. J gave up 9 bases and V 3 bases, and 5 bases lay outside the gene matches. From germline, CDR1 is SGDLS and CDR2 YYNGEE. The CDR3 length is 14 residues. The CDR3 DNA sequence: TGTGCCAGCAGCGGCCAACTAGCGGGAGGCACGCAGTATTTT. Protein: CASSGQLAGGTQYF.

V is TRBV10-3 and J is TRBJ2-1, with 9 bases aligning to TRBD1. Looked up from germline, CDR1 is ENHRY and CDR2 is SYGVKD. V dropped 10 bases and J dropped 5; count of bases not matched to a gene: 9. CDR3 length: 14 residues. The CDR3 region has the DNA TGTGCCACCTACGGGACAGGGAAGGACAATGAGCAGTTCTTC. It specifies CATYGTGKDNEQFF.

V usage is TRBV9 and J usage is TRBJ2-7; TRBD2 matches 10 bases. The CDR3 runs to 16 residues. V was pared by 4 bases and J by 0 bases, with 7 bases of the junction left unmatched. Germline CDR1 is SGDLS and CDR2 is YYNGEE. CDR3 DNA: TGTGCCAGCAGCTCCAGCGGGGGGGGGAGCTCCTACGAGCAGTACTTC. Protein sequence: CASSSSGGGSSYEQYF.

The chain employs TRBV6-1 and TRBJ1-1; D may be TRBD1 (5 bases). The CDR3 has 16 amino acids. Trimming left V 1 base short and J 2 bases short, with 14 bases between. Germline loops: CDR1 MNHNS, CDR2 SASEGT. The DNA of the CDR3 is TGTGCCAGCAGTGAAGGAATGGGAAGGGGAAACACTGAAGCTTTCTTT. Protein sequence: CASSEGMGRGNTEAFF.

This chain links TRBV4-3 with TRBJ2-3; TRBD2 aligns across 9 bases. Germline-derived CDR1 and CDR2 are LGHNA and YSLEER. The length of the CDR3 is 15 residues. V shed 1 base, J shed 1 base, and the junction held 0 bases outside the gene matches. This chain's CDR3 is CASSQASGGTDTQYF. The DNA for the CDR3 is TGCGCCAGCAGCCAAGCTAGCGGGGGCACAGATACGCAGTATTTT.

The chain is built from TRBV7-8 and TRBJ2-1, with 7 nucleotides matching TRBD1. The germline V gene has CDR1 SGHVS and CDR2 FQNEAQ. The CDR3 length is 16 residues. Unmatched junction bases numbered 7, after V lost 4 bases and J lost 1 base. This CDR3 reads CASSYRKGASYNEQFF. DNA for the CDR3: TGTGCCAGCAGCTACCGTAAGGGGGCTTCCTACAATGAGCAGTTCTTC.

This chain connects TRBV7-9 to TRBJ2-5; 7 bases match TRBD1. Trimming took 1 base from V and 3 from J; bases not matched to a gene: 2. This CDR3 comprises 14 residues. Germline CDR1 reads SEHNR; CDR2 reads FQNEAQ (reference sequence). Written as DNA, the CDR3 is TGTGCCAGCAGCTTAGATACAGGGGAAGAGACCCAGTACTTC. This gives the protein CASSLDTGEETQYF. Using reference TRBV7-9 and TRBJ2-5 for the parts outside the CDR3, the full variable domain is DTGVSQNPRHKITKRGQNVTFRCDPISEHNRLYWYRQTLGQGPEFLTYFQNEAQLEKSRLLSDRFSAERPKGSFSTLEIQRTEQGDSAMYLCASSLDTGEETQYFGPGTRLLVL.

V gene TRBV5-6 combines with J gene TRBJ2-5; 12 bases align to TRBD2. The J call may be wrong; the DNA end is better matched by TRBJ2-7. The CDR3 runs 19 residues. Germline CDR1 is SGHDT and CDR2 is YYEEEE. CDR3 in DNA: TGTGCCAGCAGCTTCGATACTCTGCCTAGCGGGAGGGCTTCCTACGAGCAGTACTTC. Protein: CASSFDTLPSGRASYEQYF.

A word on this clone: Other nucleotide sequences from this sample produce the same CDR3. V and J are TRBV18 and TRBJ1-4; weak D call: TRBD1 (6 bases). The length of the CDR3 is 15 residues. V shed 2 bases and J shed 0 bases, with 7 bases lying between them. The germline V gene has CDR1 KGHSH and CDR2 LQKENI. Here the CDR3 reads CASSPGGATNEKLFF. CDR3 coding DNA: TGTGCCAGCTCACCAGGGGGCGCAACTAATGAAAAACTGTTTTTT.

The sample holds a few counts of this clone. The chain couples TRBV10-3 to TRBJ2-5; 8 nucleotides match TRBD2. V lost 10 bases and J lost 5; bases outside the gene matches: 9. The CDR3 has 13 residues. CDR1 is ENHRY and CDR2 is SYGVKD in the germline V gene. CDR3 nucleotides: TGTGCCACCTCAACCGGGACTAGGGAGACCCAGTACTTC. It yields the protein CATSTGTRETQYF.

The chain is built from TRBV5-1 and TRBJ2-3; TRBD2 matches 10 bases. J lost 7 bases, V lost 4 bases, and 12 bases had no gene match. The CDR3 spans 16 residues. Looked up from germline, CDR1 is SGHRS and CDR2 is YFSETQ. The CDR3 DNA reads as TGCGCCAGCAGCCCCGAAAGCGGGAGGGCCGAGTATACGCAGTATTTT. Translating it yields CASSPESGRAEYTQYF. Full variable domain (remainder filled in from reference TRBV5-1 and TRBJ2-3): KAGVTQTPRYLIKTRGQQVTLSCSPISGHRSVSWYQQTPGQGLQFLFEYFSETQRNKGNFPGRFSGRQFSNSRSEMNVSTLELGDSALYLCASSPESGRAEYTQYFGPGTRLTVL.

This chain joins TRBV11-3 and TRBJ2-5, with D perhaps matching TRBD1 (6 bases). V was shortened by 1 base and J by 1 base, with 10 bases between the two germline ends. Germline CDR1 is SGHNT and CDR2 is YENEEA. This CDR3 region has 15 residues. The CDR3 nucleotides are TGTGCCAGCAGCTTAGGGGGGCAGCGCCAAGAGACCCAGTACTTC. It codes for CASSLGGQRQETQYF.

The rearrangement uses TRBV2 and TRBJ2-5; 7 nucleotides align to TRBD1. The J call may be mistaken, given a closer DNA end match to TRBJ2-7. The CDR3 runs to 14 residues. Looked up from germline, CDR1 is SNHLY and CDR2 is FYNNEI. CDR3 bases: TGTGCCAGCCGGCGACAGGGCCCAACCTACGAGCAGTACTTC. Its protein product is CASRRQGPTYEQYF.

This clone was counted between two and nine times. This chain uses TRBV10-3 with TRBJ1-1; unclear D gene. This CDR3 has 12 amino acids. Looked up from germline, CDR1 is ENHRY and CDR2 is SYGVKD. V lost 7 bases and J 7 bases, leaving 13 bases between the germline ends. CDR3 sequence reads: CAITRGRDEAFF. The CDR3 nucleotides are TGTGCCATCACTCGGGGTAGGGATGAAGCTTTCTTT.

This chain joins TRBV19 and TRBJ2-5; D unresolved. Germline V lookup: CDR1 LNHDA, CDR2 SQIVND (reference sequence). This CDR3 region has 13 residues. V lost 4 bases, J lost 5 bases, and 11 bases lay in between. The CDR3 sequence is CASSNAGPETQYF. In DNA form, the CDR3 reads TGTGCCAGTAGTAATGCAGGCCCTGAGACCCAGTACTTC.

The V and J genes are TRBV7-2 and TRBJ1-2; no clear D gene. V lost 8 bases, J lost 8 bases, and 9 bases lay in between. The CDR3 consists of 10 residues. Germline CDR1 reads SGHTA; CDR2 reads FQGNSA. The CDR3 region is CASGLEGYTF. The CDR3 region has the DNA TGTGCCAGCGGTCTGGAGGGCTACACCTTC.

J is TRBJ1-1 and V is TRBV11-3; D is unresolved. The CDR3 spans 14 residues. V was clipped by 1 base and J by 1 base, with 7 bases between them. Germline V gives CDR1 SGHNT, CDR2 YENEEA. The CDR3 loop reads CASSLGAGNTEAFF. CDR3 nucleotides: TGTGCCAGCAGCTTAGGTGCAGGGAACACTGAAGCTTTCTTT. Supplemented by reference TRBV11-3 and TRBJ1-1, the full variable domain reads EAGVVQSPRYKIIEKKQPVAFWCNPISGHNTLYWYLQNLGQGPELLIRYENEEAVDDSQLPKDRFSAERLKGVDSTLKIQPAELGDSAVYLCASSLGAGNTEAFFGQGTRLTVV.